The next 19 T cell receptor beta chains were all read from a single sample in a study of radiotherapy plus CTLA-4 blockade in lung cancer. Produced via immunoSEQ multiplex PCR; TCRdb's table is partial and in-frame only. The sample consists of roughly 30,000 clones, roughly 79% of them appearing once. The sequenced sample was peripheral blood, obtained from a patient treated with radiotherapy plus ipilimumab. Receptors originate from a human donor with non-small cell lung cancer that progressed on radiotherapy plus ipilimumab.

CDR3 amino acids: CASRMQQVPWNEQYF. The CDR3 region has the DNA TGTGCCAGCAGAATGCAACAGGTTCCCTGGAACGAGCAGTACTTC. V gene TRBV2 combines with J gene TRBJ2-7; a possible D gene is TRBD1 (5 bases). V gave up 6 bases and J gave up 5 bases, with 20 bases separating them. Per germline, CDR1 SNHLY and CDR2 FYNNEI. The CDR3 is made up of 15 amino acids.

V gene TRBV4-1 combines with J gene TRBJ2-6, with TRBD2 identical over 7 bases. The V and J ends lost 2 bases and 0 bases, in that order; junction bases with no gene match: 1. Germline V gene data show CDR1 as MGHRA and CDR2 as YSYEKL. The CDR3 consists of 16 residues. This chain's CDR3 is CASSQIAGSGANVLTF. CDR3 coding DNA: TGCGCCAGCAGCCAAATAGCGGGCTCTGGGGCCAACGTCCTGACTTTC.

The chain employs TRBV29-1 and TRBJ1-3; perhaps TRBD1 as D (6 bases). V dropped 0 bases and J dropped 1 base, with 10 bases sitting between them. The CDR3 runs to 15 residues. Germline CDR1 is SQVTM and CDR2 is ANQGSEA. The CDR3 loop reads CSVEDLGGSGNTIYF. In DNA form, the CDR3 reads TGCAGCGTTGAAGACTTAGGGGGATCTGGAAACACCATATATTTT.

This clone appeared a single time. This rearrangement joins TRBV15 to TRBJ1-2; TRBD1 is a possible D gene (5 bases). Germline CDR1 LNHNV, CDR2 YYDKDF (reference sequence). V was shortened by 0 bases and J by 12 bases, with 11 bases between the two germline ends. CDR3 size: 12 residues. CDR3 region: CATSRDRDANTF. The CDR3, as DNA: TGTGCCACCAGCAGAGACCGGGACGCAAACACCTTC.

With respect to this clone: At one of its ends the junction is not consistent with the germline gene, which may arise from a read error. The sample has other DNA sequences that encode this CDR3 too. V is TRBV29-1 and J is TRBJ1-5, with D unclear. Germline V gene lookup returns CDR1 SQVTM and CDR2 ANQGSEA. This CDR3 contains 13 residues. CDR3 DNA sequence: TGCAGCGTCGGTGTAGGGTTCAATCAGCCCCAGCACTTT. It translates to CSVGVGFNQPQHF. The full variable domain, in which reference TRBV29-1 and TRBJ1-5 provide the parts outside the CDR3, is SAVISQKPSRDICQRGTSLTIQCQVDSQVTMMFWYRQQPGQSLTLIATANQGSEATYESGFVIDKFPISRPNLTFSTLTVSNMSPEDSSIYLCSVGVGFNQPQHFGDGTRLSIL.

V is TRBV7-9 and J is TRBJ1-5, with D unresolved. The CDR3 is made up of 14 amino acids. Germline V gene lookup returns CDR1 SEHNR and CDR2 FQNEAQ (reference sequence). The V end lost 5 bases, the J end lost 5 bases, and 13 bases lay between the germline ends. For the CDR3, the DNA is TGTGCCAGCAGCCCCCGGGAGTTCGATCAGCCCCAGCATTTT. It specifies CASSPREFDQPQHF. Drawing the rest from reference TRBV7-9 and TRBJ1-5, the complete variable domain is DTGVSQNPRHKITKRGQNVTFRCDPISEHNRLYWYRQTLGQGPEFLTYFQNEAQLEKSRLLSDRFSAERPKGSFSTLEIQRTEQGDSAMYLCASSPREFDQPQHFGDGTRLSIL.

The V and J genes are TRBV28 and TRBJ1-5; tentative D call: TRBD1 (5 bases). The V end was cut by 4 bases, the J end by 4 bases, with 14 bases between. The CDR3 runs to 15 residues. CDR1 MDHEN and CDR2 SYDVKM come from the germline V gene. CDR3 sequence (DNA): TGTGCCAGCAGTTCACTAGGTCAGGGTAATCAGCCCCAGCATTTT. Translation: CASSSLGQGNQPQHF. The variable domain in full, with the rest retrieved from reference TRBV28 and TRBJ1-5, is DVKVTQSSRYLVKRTGEKVFLECVQDMDHENMFWYRQDPGLGLRLIYFSYDVKMKEKGDIPEGYSVSREKKERFSLILESASTNQTSMYLCASSSLGQGNQPQHFGDGTRLSIL.

The rearrangement links TRBV5-1 to TRBJ2-3, with D possibly matching TRBD2 (6 bases). V gave up 5 bases and J gave up 2 bases, with 12 bases separating them. Germline V gives CDR1 SGHRS, CDR2 YFSETQ. The CDR3 runs to 14 residues. This CDR3 is CASSTGELTDTQYF. CDR3 nucleotide sequence: TGCGCCAGCAGTACGGGAGAGCTCACAGATACGCAGTATTTT.

This chain connects TRBV19 to TRBJ2-2; the match to TRBD2 covers 10 bases. This CDR3 is built from 15 residues. V lost 3 bases, J lost 7 bases, and 5 bases stayed unmatched. Germline assignment: CDR1 LNHDA and CDR2 SQIVND (reference sequence). The CDR3 is CASSMSSGSFGELFF. CDR3 nucleotides: TGTGCCAGTAGTATGTCTAGCGGGAGCTTCGGGGAGCTGTTTTTT.

This chain uses TRBV29-1 with TRBJ1-2; 9 positions match TRBD1. This CDR3 is 16 amino acids long. The germline V gene encodes CDR1 SQVTM and CDR2 ANQGSEA. The V and J ends lost 2 bases and 7 bases, in that order; junction bases with no gene match: 14. As DNA, the CDR3 is TGCAGCGTTGAATTGTGGGGGACAGGGCCCCAAGGTGGCTACACCTTC. Protein sequence: CSVELWGTGPQGGYTF.

The rearrangement joins TRBV7-6 to TRBJ2-2, with 7 bases identical to TRBD1. The trim removed 1 base at V and 7 bases at J, leaving 3 bases unmatched. Germline V gene lookup returns CDR1 SGHVS and CDR2 FNYEAQ. The CDR3 contains 14 residues. CDR3 loop: CASSLEGADGELFF. The CDR3 coding sequence is TGTGCCAGCAGCTTAGAGGGGGCGGACGGGGAGCTGTTTTTT.

The table lists this clone with a few counts. The V gene is TRBV5-5, the J gene TRBJ2-7; 7 bases map to TRBD1. Germline V gene sequence: CDR1 SGHKS, CDR2 YYEKEE (reference sequence). The CDR3 has 12 amino acids. V was clipped by 0 bases and J by 11 bases; unmatched bases: 5. In DNA form, the CDR3 reads TGTGCCAGCAGCTTGGACAGGGGTTGGAAGTACTTC. Amino acids: CASSLDRGWKYF.

The chain combines TRBV18 with TRBJ2-2; D is perhaps TRBD1 or TRBD2 (5 bases each). V was shortened by 6 bases and J by 4 bases, with 15 bases between the two germline ends. The germline V gene has CDR1 KGHSH and CDR2 LQKENI. CDR3 size: 15 residues. The CDR3 loop reads CASSFDQGATGELFF. The CDR3 DNA reads as TGTGCCAGCTCTTTCGATCAGGGAGCCACCGGGGAGCTGTTTTTT.

This clone appeared once. The V gene is TRBV10-1, the J gene TRBJ1-1; possible D gene TRBD1, 6 bases. The V gene's germline CDR1 is WNHNN and CDR2 SYGVQD (reference sequence). The CDR3 length is 16 residues. The V gene lost 5 bases and the J gene lost 1 base, with 17 bases spanning the gap. The CDR3 protein is CASSPMSGRGNTEAFF. In DNA, the CDR3 is TGCGCCAGCAGTCCTATGTCTGGCAGGGGGAACACTGAAGCTTTCTTT.

This clone was detected once. The chain links TRBV27 to TRBJ2-3; possibly TRBD2 for D (7 bases). From germline, CDR1 is MNHEY and CDR2 SMNVEV (reference sequence). This CDR3 has 17 amino acids. V lost 4 bases to trimming and J lost 2 bases, with 19 bases between them. CDR3 coding DNA: TGTGCCAGCAGTTACCAGCCGGCGGGGGCTTCCACAGATACGCAGTATTTT. Encoded protein: CASSYQPAGASTDTQYF.

CDR3: CASNPGQGQNTEAFF. CDR3 DNA sequence: TGTGCCAGCAACCCGGGACAGGGACAGAACACTGAAGCTTTCTTT. The chain has TRBV6-1 and TRBJ1-1; 9 positions match TRBD1. CDR1 and CDR2 from the germline V gene are MNHNS and SASEGT. CDR3 length: 15 amino acids. V gave up 7 bases and J gave up 1 base; unmatched junction bases: 7.

The V gene is TRBV7-3, the J gene TRBJ2-1; the D is unclear. With 5 bases removed from V and 5 bases from J, the gap between germline ends came to 10 bases. The germline V gene has CDR1 SGHTA and CDR2 FQGTGA. CDR3 length: 13 amino acids. The CDR3, as DNA: TGTGCCAGCAGCCCCCAGAGCCACAATGAGCAGTTCTTC. It encodes CASSPQSHNEQFF.

V usage is TRBV5-1 and J usage is TRBJ2-1; 13 nucleotides align to TRBD2. Germline loops: CDR1 SGHRS, CDR2 YFSETQ. There are 18 residues in the CDR3. J lost 5 bases, V lost 4 bases, and 12 bases had no gene match. DNA for the CDR3: TGCGCCAGCAGCCCCGGACTAGCGGGGGACCGCTACAACAATGAGCAGTTCTTC. As protein: CASSPGLAGDRYNNEQFF.

This clone was detected a few times. V is TRBV7-9 and J is TRBJ1-5, with TRBD1 identical over 7 bases. The V and J ends lost 3 bases and 5 bases, in that order; junction bases with no gene match: 4. Germline CDR1 reads SEHNR; CDR2 reads FQNEAQ (reference sequence). This CDR3 is 14 amino acids long. Here the CDR3 reads CASSFEQGHQPQHF. For the CDR3, the DNA is TGTGCCAGCAGCTTTGAACAGGGGCATCAGCCCCAGCATTTT.